This T cell receptor (beta chain) was obtained from a study of CD4 T cells in relation to SARS-CoV-2 and coronaviruses. The unexposed donors gave CD4+ T cells in about 2011-2019, prior to COVID-19. Clones were read by immunoSEQ multiplex PCR, and TCRdb kept only the in-frame ones, dropping some. The data show about 55,000 clones, with 80% to 90% seen just once and 1.3% to 1.5% held by the top ten. The origin of this receptor is a human donor in good health. The sequencing input was memory CD4+ T cells from PBMCs.

The CDR3 loop reads CSVEVGTSGSKKADTQYF. CDR3 coding DNA: TGCAGCGTTGAAGTGGGTACTAGCGGGAGTAAAAAGGCAGATACGCAGTATTTT. The rearrangement joins TRBV29-1 to TRBJ2-3; TRBD2 aligns across 11 bases. The germline V gene encodes CDR1 SQVTM and CDR2 ANQGSEA. Trimming cost V 1 base and J 4 bases; bases outside gene matches: 13. The CDR3 contains 18 residues.